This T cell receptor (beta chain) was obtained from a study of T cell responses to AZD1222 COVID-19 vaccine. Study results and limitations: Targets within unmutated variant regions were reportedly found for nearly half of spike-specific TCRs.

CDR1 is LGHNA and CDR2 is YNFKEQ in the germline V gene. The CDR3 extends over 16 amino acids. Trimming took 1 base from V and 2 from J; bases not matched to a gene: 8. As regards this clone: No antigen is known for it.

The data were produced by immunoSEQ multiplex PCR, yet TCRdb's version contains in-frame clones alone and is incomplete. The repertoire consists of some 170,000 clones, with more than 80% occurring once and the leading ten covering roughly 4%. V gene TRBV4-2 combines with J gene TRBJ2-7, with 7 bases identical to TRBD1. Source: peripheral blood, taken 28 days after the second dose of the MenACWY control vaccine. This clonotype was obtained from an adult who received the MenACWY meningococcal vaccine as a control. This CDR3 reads CASSQADRQGTYEQYF. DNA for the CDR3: TGTGCCAGCAGCCAAGCGGATAGACAGGGTACCTACGAGCAGTACTTC.